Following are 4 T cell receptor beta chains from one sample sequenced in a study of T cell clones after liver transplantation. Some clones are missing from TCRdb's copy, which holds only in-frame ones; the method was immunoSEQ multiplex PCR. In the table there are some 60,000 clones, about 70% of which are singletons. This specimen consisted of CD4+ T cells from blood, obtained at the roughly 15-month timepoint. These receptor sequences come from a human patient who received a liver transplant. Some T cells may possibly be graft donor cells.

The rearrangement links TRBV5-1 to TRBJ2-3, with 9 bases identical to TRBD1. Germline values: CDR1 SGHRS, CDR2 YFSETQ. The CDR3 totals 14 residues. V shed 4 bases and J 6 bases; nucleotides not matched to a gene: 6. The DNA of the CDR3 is TGCGCCAGCAGCCAGGGACAGGGTTTCGATACGCAGTATTTT. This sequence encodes CASSQGQGFDTQYF.

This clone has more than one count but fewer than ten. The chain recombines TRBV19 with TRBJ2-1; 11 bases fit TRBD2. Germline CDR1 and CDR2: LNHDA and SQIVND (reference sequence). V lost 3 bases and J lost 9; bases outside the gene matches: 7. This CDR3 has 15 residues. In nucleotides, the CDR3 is TGTGCCAGTAGTATTAGCGGGGGGGCTACTAGTGAGCAGTTCTTC. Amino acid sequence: CASSISGGATSEQFF.

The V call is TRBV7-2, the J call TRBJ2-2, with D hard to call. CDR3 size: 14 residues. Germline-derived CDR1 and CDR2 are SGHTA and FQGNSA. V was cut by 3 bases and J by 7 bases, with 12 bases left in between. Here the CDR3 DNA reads TGTGCCAGCAGCTTGTCGATAGGTGGCGGGGAGCTGTTTTTT. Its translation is CASSLSIGGGELFF.

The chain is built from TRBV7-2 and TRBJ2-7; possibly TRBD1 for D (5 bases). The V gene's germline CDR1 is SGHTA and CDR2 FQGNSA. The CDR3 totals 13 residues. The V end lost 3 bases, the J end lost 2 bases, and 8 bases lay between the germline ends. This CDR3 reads CASSFGHPYEQYF. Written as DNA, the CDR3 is TGTGCCAGCAGCTTCGGACATCCCTACGAGCAGTACTTC. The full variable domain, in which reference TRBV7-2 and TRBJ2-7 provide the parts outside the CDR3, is GAGVSQSPSNKVTEKGKDVELRCDPISGHTALYWYRQSLGQGLEFLIYFQGNSAPDKSGLPSDRFSAERTGGSVSTLTIQRTQQEDSAVYLCASSFGHPYEQYFGPGTRLTVT.